This TCR beta chain derives from a study of response to subunit inactivated influenza vaccine. TCRdb reprocessed the RT-PCR reads with MiXCR, giving one entry per CDR3 protein. The top ten hold roughly 10% of the sample, which has more than 250,000 distinct CDR3 sequences, about a fifth seen once. This clonotype was observed a few times. The TCR was taken from a man in his fifties or sixties who received an inactivated influenza vaccine. Sequencing used PBMCs from blood, obtained less than 22 months after vaccination.

CDR3: CAIGGQELNTEAFF. The CDR3 DNA sequence: TGTGCCATCGGGGGACAGGAGTTGAACACTGAAGCTTTCTTT. The J gene is TRBJ1-1, the V gene TRBV10-3; the match to TRBD1 covers 8 bases. Germline trimming cut 8 bases from V and 0 bases from J; bases unmatched to any gene: 5. Germline V gene data show CDR1 as ENHRY and CDR2 as SYGVKD. This CDR3 has 14 amino acids.